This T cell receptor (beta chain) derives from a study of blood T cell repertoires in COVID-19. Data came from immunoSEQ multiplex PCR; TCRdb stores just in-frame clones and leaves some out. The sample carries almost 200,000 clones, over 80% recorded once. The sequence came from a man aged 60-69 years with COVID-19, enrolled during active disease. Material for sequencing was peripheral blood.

The DNA of the CDR3 is TGTGCCAGCAGTTTATCGACAGTGCCCAAGCAGTTCTTC. It translates to CASSLSTVPKQFF. J is TRBJ2-1 and V is TRBV28; a possible D gene is TRBD1 (5 bases). The CDR3 sequence is 13 residues long. V was trimmed by 1 base and J by 11 bases, leaving 12 bases between them. Germline V gene lookup returns CDR1 MDHEN and CDR2 SYDVKM.